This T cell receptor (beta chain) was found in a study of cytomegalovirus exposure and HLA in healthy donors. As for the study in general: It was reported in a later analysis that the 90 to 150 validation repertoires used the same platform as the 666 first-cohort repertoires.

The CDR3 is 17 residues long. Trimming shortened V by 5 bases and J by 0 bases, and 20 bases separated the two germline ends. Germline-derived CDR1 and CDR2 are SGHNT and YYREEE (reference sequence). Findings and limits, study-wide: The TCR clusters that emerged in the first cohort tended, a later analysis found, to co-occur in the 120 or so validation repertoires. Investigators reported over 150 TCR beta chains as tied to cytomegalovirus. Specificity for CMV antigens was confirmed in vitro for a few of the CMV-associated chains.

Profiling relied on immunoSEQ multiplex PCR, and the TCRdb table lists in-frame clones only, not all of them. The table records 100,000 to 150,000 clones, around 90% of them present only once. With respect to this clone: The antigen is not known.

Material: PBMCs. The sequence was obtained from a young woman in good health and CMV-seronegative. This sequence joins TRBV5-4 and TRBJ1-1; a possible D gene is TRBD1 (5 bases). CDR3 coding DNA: TGTGCCAGCAGAGACCCGGGGGGATGGGACTTGAACACTGAAGCTTTCTTT. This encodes CASRDPGGWDLNTEAFF.